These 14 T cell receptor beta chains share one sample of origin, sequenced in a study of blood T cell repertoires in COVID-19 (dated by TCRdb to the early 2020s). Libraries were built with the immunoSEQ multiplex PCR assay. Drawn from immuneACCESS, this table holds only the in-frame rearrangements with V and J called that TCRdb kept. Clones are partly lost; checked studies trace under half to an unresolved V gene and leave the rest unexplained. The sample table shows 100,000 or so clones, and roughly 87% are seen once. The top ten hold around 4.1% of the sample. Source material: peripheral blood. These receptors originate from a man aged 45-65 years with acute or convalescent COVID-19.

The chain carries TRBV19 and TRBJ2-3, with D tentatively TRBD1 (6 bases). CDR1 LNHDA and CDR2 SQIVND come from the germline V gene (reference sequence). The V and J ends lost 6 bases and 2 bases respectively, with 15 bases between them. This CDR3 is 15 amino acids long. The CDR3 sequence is CASRLTGWATDTQYF. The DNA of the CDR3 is TGTGCCAGTAGGTTAACAGGGTGGGCCACAGATACGCAGTATTTT. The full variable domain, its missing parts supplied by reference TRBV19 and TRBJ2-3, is DGGITQSPKYLFRKEGQNVTLSCEQNLNHDAMYWYRQDPGQGLRLIYYSQIVNDFQKGDIAEGYSVSREKKESFPLTVTSAQKNPTAFYLCASRLTGWATDTQYFGPGTRLTVL.

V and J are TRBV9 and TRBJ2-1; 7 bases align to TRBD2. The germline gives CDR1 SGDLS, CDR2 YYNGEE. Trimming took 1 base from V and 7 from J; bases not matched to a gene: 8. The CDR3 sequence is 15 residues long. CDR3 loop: CASSVTAGVGNEQFF. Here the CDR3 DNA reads TGTGCCAGCAGCGTAACGGCGGGGGTGGGAAATGAGCAGTTCTTC.

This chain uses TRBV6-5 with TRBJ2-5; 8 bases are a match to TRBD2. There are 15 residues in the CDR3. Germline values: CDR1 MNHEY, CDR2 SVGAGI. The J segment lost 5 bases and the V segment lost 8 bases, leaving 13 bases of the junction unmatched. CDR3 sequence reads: CASGQSSGGGETQYF. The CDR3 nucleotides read TGTGCCAGCGGGCAGTCCAGCGGGGGTGGGGAGACCCAGTACTTC.

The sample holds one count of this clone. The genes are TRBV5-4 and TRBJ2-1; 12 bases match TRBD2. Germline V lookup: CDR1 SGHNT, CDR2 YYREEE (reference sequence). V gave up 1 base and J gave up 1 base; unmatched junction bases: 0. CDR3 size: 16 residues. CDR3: CASSLTSGRSYNEQFF. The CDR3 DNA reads TGTGCCAGCAGCTTGACTAGCGGGAGGTCCTACAATGAGCAGTTCTTC.

The CDR3 loop is CASSLETFHADNEQFF. The CDR3 bases are TGCGCCAGCAGCTTGGAGACCTTCCACGCGGACAATGAGCAGTTCTTC. The chain couples TRBV5-1 to TRBJ2-1; D uncertain. The CDR3 totals 16 residues. Trimming pared 0 bases from V and 5 bases from J, leaving 15 bases between. Germline assignment: CDR1 SGHRS and CDR2 YFSETQ. Based on the CDR3 plus reference TRBV5-1 and TRBJ2-1, the full variable domain is KAGVTQTPRYLIKTRGQQVTLSCSPISGHRSVSWYQQTPGQGLQFLFEYFSETQRNKGNFPGRFSGRQFSNSRSEMNVSTLELGDSALYLCASSLETFHADNEQFFGPGTRLTVL.

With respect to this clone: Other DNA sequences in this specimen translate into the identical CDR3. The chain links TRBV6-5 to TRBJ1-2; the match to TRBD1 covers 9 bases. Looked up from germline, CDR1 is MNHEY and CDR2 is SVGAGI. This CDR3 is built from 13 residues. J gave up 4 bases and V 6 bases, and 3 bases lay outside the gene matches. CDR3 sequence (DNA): TGTGCCAGCAGACAGGGGGCTGTCTATGGCTACACCTTC. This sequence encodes CASRQGAVYGYTF.

The CDR3 protein is CATSSGQTSGRFYEQYF. In DNA, the CDR3 is TGTGCCACCAGTTCGGGACAGACTAGCGGGAGGTTCTACGAGCAGTACTTC. This chain links TRBV15 with TRBJ2-7; 13 bases are shared with TRBD2. With 6 bases clipped from V and 3 bases from J, the junction kept 11 bases outside the gene matches. Looked up from germline, CDR1 is LNHNV and CDR2 is YYDKDF (reference sequence). The CDR3 consists of 17 residues.

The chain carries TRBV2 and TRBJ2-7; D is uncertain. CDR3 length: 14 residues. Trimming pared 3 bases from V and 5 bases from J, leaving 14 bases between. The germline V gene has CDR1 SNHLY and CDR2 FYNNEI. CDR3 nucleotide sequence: TGTGCCAGCAGTGATGGCAGGTGGGCCGACGAGCAGTACTTC. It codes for CASSDGRWADEQYF.

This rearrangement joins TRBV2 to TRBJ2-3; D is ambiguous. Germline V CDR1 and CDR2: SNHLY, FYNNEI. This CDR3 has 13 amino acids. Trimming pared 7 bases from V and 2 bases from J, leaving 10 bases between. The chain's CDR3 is CASTASVTDTQYF. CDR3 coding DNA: TGTGCCAGCACCGCCTCGGTCACAGATACGCAGTATTTT. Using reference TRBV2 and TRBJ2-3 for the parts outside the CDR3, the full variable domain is EPEVTQTPSHQVTQMGQEVILRCVPISNHLYFYWYRQILGQKVEFLVSFYNNEISEKSEIFDDQFSVERPDGSNFTLKIRSTKLEDSAMYFCASTASVTDTQYFGPGTRLTVL.

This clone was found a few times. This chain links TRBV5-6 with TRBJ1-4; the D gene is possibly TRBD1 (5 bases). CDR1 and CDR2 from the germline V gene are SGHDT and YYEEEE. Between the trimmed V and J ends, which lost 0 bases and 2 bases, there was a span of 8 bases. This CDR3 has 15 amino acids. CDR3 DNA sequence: TGTGCCAGCAGCTTGGTCGGGGGGACTAATGAAAAACTGTTTTTT. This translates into CASSLVGGTNEKLFF.

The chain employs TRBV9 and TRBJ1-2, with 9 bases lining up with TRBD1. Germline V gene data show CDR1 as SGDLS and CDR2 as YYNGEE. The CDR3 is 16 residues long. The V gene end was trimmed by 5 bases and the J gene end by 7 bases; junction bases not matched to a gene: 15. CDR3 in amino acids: CASRGTYRQGDSGYTF. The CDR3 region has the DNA TGTGCCAGCAGGGGGACCTACAGACAGGGGGATTCTGGCTACACCTTC. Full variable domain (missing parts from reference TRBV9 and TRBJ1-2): DSGVTQTPKHLITATGQRVTLRCSPRSGDLSVYWYQQSLDQGLQFLIQYYNGEERAKGNILERFSAQQFPDLHSELNLSSLELGDSALYFCASRGTYRQGDSGYTFGSGTRLTVV.

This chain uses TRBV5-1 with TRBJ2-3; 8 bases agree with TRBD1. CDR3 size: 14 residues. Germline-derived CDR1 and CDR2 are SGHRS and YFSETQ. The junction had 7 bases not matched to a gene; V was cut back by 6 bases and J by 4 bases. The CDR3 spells CASTYQGAPDTQYF. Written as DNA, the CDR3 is TGCGCCAGCACCTACCAGGGGGCCCCAGATACGCAGTATTTT. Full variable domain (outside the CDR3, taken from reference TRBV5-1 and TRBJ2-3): KAGVTQTPRYLIKTRGQQVTLSCSPISGHRSVSWYQQTPGQGLQFLFEYFSETQRNKGNFPGRFSGRQFSNSRSEMNVSTLELGDSALYLCASTYQGAPDTQYFGPGTRLTVL.

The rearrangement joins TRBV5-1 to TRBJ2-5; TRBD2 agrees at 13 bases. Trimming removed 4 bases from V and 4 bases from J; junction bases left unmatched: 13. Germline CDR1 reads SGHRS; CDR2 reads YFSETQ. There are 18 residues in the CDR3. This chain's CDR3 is CASSPVGLAGAFGETQYF. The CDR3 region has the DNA TGCGCCAGCAGCCCGGTCGGACTAGCGGGGGCTTTTGGAGAGACCCAGTACTTC.

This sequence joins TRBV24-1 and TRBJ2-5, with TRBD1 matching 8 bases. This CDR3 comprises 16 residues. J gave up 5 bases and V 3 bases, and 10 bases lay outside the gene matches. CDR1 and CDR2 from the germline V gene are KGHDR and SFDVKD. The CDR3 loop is CATSDATNRGYETQYF. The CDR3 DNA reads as TGTGCCACCAGTGATGCCACAAACAGGGGGTACGAGACCCAGTACTTC.